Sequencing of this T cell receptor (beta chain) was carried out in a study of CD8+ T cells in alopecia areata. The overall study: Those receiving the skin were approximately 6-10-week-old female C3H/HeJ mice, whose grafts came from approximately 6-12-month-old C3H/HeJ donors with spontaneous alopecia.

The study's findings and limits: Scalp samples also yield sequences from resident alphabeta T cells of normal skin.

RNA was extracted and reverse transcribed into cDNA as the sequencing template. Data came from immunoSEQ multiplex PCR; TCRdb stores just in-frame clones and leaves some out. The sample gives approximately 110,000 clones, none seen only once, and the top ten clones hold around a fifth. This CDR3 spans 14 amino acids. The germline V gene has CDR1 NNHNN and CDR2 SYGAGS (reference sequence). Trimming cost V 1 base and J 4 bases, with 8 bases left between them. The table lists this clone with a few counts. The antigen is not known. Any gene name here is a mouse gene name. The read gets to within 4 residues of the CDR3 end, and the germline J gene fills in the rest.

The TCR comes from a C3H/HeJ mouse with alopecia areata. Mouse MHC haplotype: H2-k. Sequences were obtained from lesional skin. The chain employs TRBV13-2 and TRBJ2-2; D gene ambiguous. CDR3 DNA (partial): TGTGCCAGCGGTGATTTGGTTGGCACCGGG. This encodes CASGDLVGTG. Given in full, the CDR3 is CASGDLVGTGQLYF.